These 24 T cell receptor beta chains were all obtained from the same sample, sequenced in a study of spatial heterogeneity in lung cancer. These receptors' antigens are unknown. TCRdb re-called the 5' RACE reads through MiXCR, storing one row per CDR3 protein. The table has approximately 9,500 distinct CDR3 sequences, roughly 5% seen once. Time point denoted: sample taken at primary tumor resection. Study-wide findings and caveats: Counts of expanded intratumoral alpha and beta TCRs tracked tumor mutation counts.

The starting material was lung tumor tissue, obtained at surgery. The source of these receptors is a female donor with early-stage non-small cell lung cancer.

This clonotype was seen repeatedly, ten times or more. The chain uses TRBV3-1 and TRBJ1-1; D is uncertain. Trimming left V 3 bases short and J 6 bases short, with 5 bases between. CDR1 is LGHDT, CDR2 YNNKEL, per germline (reference sequence). The CDR3 contains 11 residues. The CDR3 reads CASSQGSEAFF. In DNA, the CDR3 is TGTGCCAGCAGCCAGGGTTCTGAAGCTTTCTTT.

In its sample, this clonotype was seen many times. The chain carries TRBV30 and TRBJ1-5; unclear D gene. The length of the CDR3 is 12 residues. V dropped 3 bases and J dropped 7 bases, with 10 bases sitting between them. Per the germline V gene, CDR1 is GTSNPN and CDR2 is SVGIG (reference sequence). DNA of the CDR3: TGTGCCTGGAGCCAATCTGGCCAGCCCCAGCATTTT. Amino acids: CAWSQSGQPQHF.

Sample share makes this clonotype medium-sized. The chain joins TRBV12-3 or TRBV12-4 to TRBJ2-1; D ambiguous. Deletions cut 6 bases from V and 4 bases from J, with 10 bases between. The CDR3 length is 13 residues. The CDR3 coding sequence is TGTGCCAGCAGATCGGACCCATACAATGAGCAGTTCTTC. This sequence encodes CASRSDPYNEQFF.

Many counts were recorded for this clonotype. V gene TRBV6-6 combines with J gene TRBJ1-6; the D gene is possibly TRBD1 (5 bases). CDR1 is MNHNY and CDR2 is SVGAGI in the germline V gene (reference sequence). Trimming left V 10 bases short and J 8 bases short, with 12 bases between. This CDR3 contains 12 residues. CDR3 nucleotides: TGTGCCACCTGCCCGGGGGATTCACCCCTCCACTTT. It encodes CATCPGDSPLHF.

This clonotype was recorded at least ten times. The chain is built from TRBV2 and TRBJ2-1; 8 bases line up with TRBD2. J lost 13 bases, V lost 2 bases, and 4 bases had no gene match. CDR3 size: 12 residues. Germline CDR1 is SNHLY and CDR2 is FYNNEI. The CDR3 DNA reads TGTGCCAGCAGTGAATCCAGCGGGAGCCAGTTCTTC. It encodes CASSESSGSQFF.

This clonotype was counted many times. This chain joins TRBV6-5 and TRBJ1-3, with D perhaps matching TRBD1 (5 bases). Trimming pared 2 bases from V and 0 bases from J, leaving 20 bases between. Germline lookup yields CDR1 MNHEY and CDR2 SVGAGI. The CDR3 sequence is 19 residues long. CDR3 bases: TGTGCCAGCAGTTACCTTGGGGCACGGGGTCCCCGCTCTGGAAACACCATATATTTT. Amino acid sequence: CASSYLGARGPRSGNTIYF.

This clonotype is labeled large. V gene TRBV29-1 combines with J gene TRBJ2-1; D unclear. The CDR3 has 10 amino acids. Between the trimmed V and J ends, which lost 4 bases and 8 bases, there was a span of 6 bases. Germline CDR1 SQVTM, CDR2 ANQGSEA. The CDR3 coding sequence is TGCAGCGTTGGAACAGATGAGCAGTTCTTC. This sequence encodes CSVGTDEQFF.

This clonotype has ten or more counts. The chain has TRBV14 and TRBJ1-1, with a weak D call TRBD1 (5 bases). This CDR3 spans 16 amino acids. Germline V gives CDR1 SGHDN, CDR2 FVKESK. V was shortened by 0 bases and J by 5 bases, with 16 bases between the two germline ends. The DNA for the CDR3 is TGTGCCAGCAGCCAAGATCATGGCAGGGTTTTGACTGAAGCTTTCTTT. This gives the protein CASSQDHGRVLTEAFF. Full variable domain (remainder filled in from reference TRBV14 and TRBJ1-1): EAGVTQFPSHSVIEKGQTVTLRCDPISGHDNLYWYRRVMGKEIKFLLHFVKESKQDESGMPNNRFLAERTGGTYSTLKVQPAELEDSGVYFCASSQDHGRVLTEAFFGQGTRLTVV.

In its sample, this clonotype ranks as medium-sized. The V gene is TRBV7-8, the J gene TRBJ2-5; TRBD2 might be the D (6 bases). CDR1 and CDR2 from the germline V gene are SGHVS and FQNEAQ. CDR3 length equals 13 residues. V was cut by 2 bases and J by 5 bases, with 9 bases left in between. The CDR3: CASSLRRGETQYF. The CDR3 DNA follows: TGTGCCAGCAGCTTAAGGAGGGGTGAGACCCAGTACTTC.

In this sample, this clonotype turned up many times. The rearrangement joins TRBV9 to TRBJ2-7, with D perhaps given as TRBD1 or TRBD2 (6 bases each). There are 16 residues in the CDR3. CDR1 is SGDLS, CDR2 YYNGEE, per germline. Deletions cut 0 bases from V and 1 base from J, with 14 bases between. The CDR3 reads CASSVGGGGGSYEQYF. CDR3 bases: TGTGCCAGCAGCGTAGGAGGGGGAGGAGGGTCCTACGAGCAGTACTTC.

This clonotype appeared many times. V gene TRBV11-2 combines with J gene TRBJ1-5, with no clear D. V was clipped by 5 bases and J by 0 bases, with 8 bases between them. CDR1 and CDR2 (germline): SGHAT, FQNNGV. This CDR3 contains 14 residues. CDR3 coding DNA: TGTGCCAGCAGCACAGACATTAGCAATCAGCCCCAGCATTTT. Its translation is CASSTDISNQPQHF.

This clonotype rates as medium-sized (0.01 to 0.1%). The rearrangement links TRBV5-1 to TRBJ2-3, with a possible D match to TRBD1 (6 bases). This CDR3 contains 15 residues. CDR1 and CDR2 from the germline V gene are SGHRS and YFSETQ. Trimming pared 1 base from V and 5 bases from J, leaving 14 bases between. The CDR3: CASSLQGRERDTQYF. The CDR3 nucleotides read TGCGCCAGCAGCTTGCAGGGGCGTGAGAGAGATACGCAGTATTTT.

This clonotype is classed as medium-sized. The rearrangement joins TRBV5-1 to TRBJ2-4; 15 nucleotides line up with TRBD2. The CDR3 runs 16 residues. The J segment lost 7 bases and the V segment lost 4 bases, leaving 6 bases of the junction unmatched. Germline V gives CDR1 SGHRS, CDR2 YFSETQ. The CDR3 DNA is TGCGCCAGCAGCCCCGGGGGACTAGCGGGAGGTAACATTCAGTACTTC. It translates to CASSPGGLAGGNIQYF.

This clonotype showed up many times. The chain couples TRBV5-1 to TRBJ1-1; D uncertain. CDR3 length equals 12 residues. Trimming took 3 bases from V and 5 from J, leaving 8 bases between them. Germline V lookup: CDR1 SGHRS, CDR2 YFSETQ. CDR3 coding DNA: TGCGCCAGCAGCTGGGATTTAACTGAAGCTTTCTTT. Its protein product is CASSWDLTEAFF.

V and J are TRBV12-3 or TRBV12-4 and TRBJ1-2; 10 positions agree with TRBD1. This CDR3 is built from 15 residues. With 6 bases clipped from V and 7 bases from J, the junction kept 11 bases outside the gene matches. CDR3: CASSSRTGGMGGYTF. CDR3 DNA: TGTGCCAGCAGCTCTCGGACAGGGGGAATGGGTGGCTACACCTTC.

This clonotype showed up many times. The chain combines TRBV12-3 or TRBV12-4 with TRBJ2-7, with D possibly TRBD2 on 5 matching bases. The CDR3 runs to 14 residues. The V end was cut by 3 bases, the J end by 4 bases, with 13 bases between. The CDR3 DNA reads TGTGCCAGCAGTTTCGACCGGGATTCTTACGAGCAGTACTTC. Translated: CASSFDRDSYEQYF.

This clonotype was seen repeatedly, ten times or more. This chain uses TRBV5-1 with TRBJ2-7, with D perhaps matching TRBD2 (6 bases). The ends were cut back, 1 base at V and 9 bases at J, with 17 bases in the middle. The CDR3 consists of 14 residues. Per the germline V gene, CDR1 is SGHRS and CDR2 is YFSETQ. DNA for the CDR3: TGCGCCAGCAGCTTGCCGGGGACTCCGGAGGCGCAGTACTTC. Protein: CASSLPGTPEAQYF.

This clonotype is labeled as medium-sized. The CDR3 DNA follows: TGTGCCAGCAGCTCCACAGGGATGATGTTTGAGACCCAGTACTTC. Its translation: CASSSTGMMFETQYF. The V call is TRBV7-3, the J call TRBJ2-5; maybe TRBD1 (6 bases). V was cut by 4 bases and J by 5 bases, with 17 bases left in between. CDR3 length: 15 residues. CDR1 is SGHTA and CDR2 is FQGTGA in the germline V gene. The full variable domain, in which reference TRBV7-3 and TRBJ2-5 provide the parts outside the CDR3, is GAGVSQTPSNKVTEKGKYVELRCDPISGHTALYWYRQSLGQGPEFLIYFQGTGAADDSGLPNDRFFAVRPEGSVSTLKIQRTERGDSAVYLCASSSTGMMFETQYFGPGTRLLVL.

There are many counts of this clonotype. V is TRBV30 and J is TRBJ2-3; 7 bases align to TRBD2. This CDR3 is 16 amino acids long. The V gene end was trimmed by 4 bases and the J gene end by 3 bases; junction bases not matched to a gene: 13. Germline V gene lookup returns CDR1 GTSNPN and CDR2 SVGIG (reference sequence). CDR3 sequence reads: CAWTSLAAARTDTQYF. The CDR3 nucleotides are TGTGCCTGGACCAGTCTAGCGGCAGCTAGGACAGATACGCAGTATTTT.

This clonotype was counted many times. The rearrangement joins TRBV29-1 to TRBJ1-1; 8 bases align to TRBD1. Trimming cost V 4 bases and J 4 bases; bases outside gene matches: 11. The CDR3 is made up of 15 amino acids. Germline V CDR1 and CDR2: SQVTM, ANQGSEA. Here the CDR3 DNA reads TGCAGCGTTGGCGGTCCAGGGGGCTTAATCACTGAAGCTTTCTTT. This encodes CSVGGPGGLITEAFF. Combining the CDR3 with reference TRBV29-1 and TRBJ1-1 gives the whole variable domain SAVISQKPSRDICQRGTSLTIQCQVDSQVTMMFWYRQQPGQSLTLIATANQGSEATYESGFVIDKFPISRPNLTFSTLTVSNMSPEDSSIYLCSVGGPGGLITEAFFGQGTRLTVV.

The chain joins TRBV28 to TRBJ2-7; D remains ambiguous. Looked up from germline, CDR1 is MDHEN and CDR2 is SYDVKM. The CDR3 has 14 amino acids. Trimming stripped 2 bases from V and 2 bases from J, with 10 bases between. The CDR3 loop reads CASSLRVNPYEQYF. The CDR3 DNA reads as TGTGCCAGCAGTTTAAGAGTGAACCCCTACGAGCAGTACTTC. Variable domain in full (rest from reference TRBV28 and TRBJ2-7): DVKVTQSSRYLVKRTGEKVFLECVQDMDHENMFWYRQDPGLGLRLIYFSYDVKMKEKGDIPEGYSVSREKKERFSLILESASTNQTSMYLCASSLRVNPYEQYFGPGTRLTVT.

This clonotype was recorded many times. The gene calls are TRBV5-4 and TRBJ2-2; 9 nucleotides match TRBD2. The ends lost 2 bases at V and 3 bases at J; junction bases unmatched: 5. The CDR3 length is 16 residues. Per germline, CDR1 SGHNT and CDR2 YYREEE (reference sequence). This CDR3 is CASSFRAGGYTGELFF. DNA of the CDR3: TGTGCCAGCAGCTTTCGAGCGGGAGGTTACACCGGGGAGCTGTTTTTT. The full variable domain, its missing parts supplied by reference TRBV5-4 and TRBJ2-2, is ETGVTQSPTHLIKTRGQQVTLRCSSQSGHNTVSWYQQALGQGPQFIFQYYREEENGRGNFPPRFSGLQFPNYSSELNVNALELDDSALYLCASSFRAGGYTGELFFGEGSRLTVL.

There are many counts of this clonotype. The chain recombines TRBV14 with TRBJ2-6; perhaps TRBD1 as D (5 bases). Germline lookup yields CDR1 SGHDN and CDR2 FVKESK. With 2 bases removed from V and 2 bases from J, the gap between germline ends came to 7 bases. The CDR3 length is 15 residues. CDR3 nucleotide sequence: TGTGCCAGCAGCCAACAGGGTCCTGGGGCCAACGTCCTGACTTTC. Encoded protein: CASSQQGPGANVLTF. The complete variable domain, with remaining parts taken from reference TRBV14 and TRBJ2-6, reads EAGVTQFPSHSVIEKGQTVTLRCDPISGHDNLYWYRRVMGKEIKFLLHFVKESKQDESGMPNNRFLAERTGGTYSTLKVQPAELEDSGVYFCASSQQGPGANVLTFGAGSRLTVL.

The sample holds many counts of this clonotype. The chain is built from TRBV11-2 and TRBJ2-6; TRBD1 agrees at 7 bases. Germline values: CDR1 SGHAT, CDR2 FQNNGV. V gave up 6 bases and J gave up 0 bases; unmatched junction bases: 14. The CDR3 extends over 19 amino acids. DNA for the CDR3: TGTGCCAGCAGTAGTTTTCGGACAGGAGCTTCCTCTGGGGCCAACGTCCTGACTTTC. It specifies CASSSFRTGASSGANVLTF.